Listed here is a single T cell receptor (beta chain). Antigen unknown. Full-length variable regions came from constant-region reverse primers plus semi-nested Nested Universal Primer A PCR. One entry per CDR3 protein, called by TCRdb with MiXCR from the 5' RACE reads. The repertoire consists of roughly 5,500 distinct CDR3 sequences, with over 30% occurring once and the leading ten covering approximately 55%. Study-level findings and limits: Larger-cohort validation covered only one TCR beta V-J rearrangement.

Germline V gives CDR1 DFQATT, CDR2 SNEGSKA (reference sequence). This CDR3 has 18 residues. V was trimmed by 5 bases and J by 0 bases, leaving 20 bases between them. Sequences were obtained from memory CD4+ T cells sorted from blood. Subset here: memory CD4+ T cells, CD4+CD45RO+CD25-. This sequence originates from a female donor with breast cancer. The rearrangement links TRBV20-1 to TRBJ1-6, with D possibly matching TRBD1 (5 bases). CDR3 loop: CSAPRWGSPNSYNSPLHF. The CDR3 bases are TGCAGTGCTCCCCGGTGGGGCAGTCCTAACTCCTATAATTCACCCCTCCACTTT.